Each of the 23 T cell receptor beta chains below was sequenced from the same sample in a study of CD8+ T cells in alopecia areata. CD4+ cells of five patients were further sorted as CD25+CD127-. The authors extracted RNA and reverse transcribed it into cDNA as the sequencing template. Libraries were prepared by immunoSEQ multiplex PCR; TCRdb keeps only in-frame clonotypes and omits some of them. This table has thousands of clones, less than 85% appearing once. The sequencing sample was made of CD4+ Tregs sorted from blood. These TCRs come from a human donor with alopecia areata.

The chain joins TRBV18 to TRBJ2-1; TRBD1 might be the D (5 bases). This CDR3 contains 17 residues. The V gene lost 1 base and the J gene lost 0 bases, with 13 bases spanning the gap. Germline V lookup: CDR1 KGHSH, CDR2 LQKENI. The CDR3 DNA sequence: TGTGCCAGCTCACCACAAGGGGCTGCCAGCTCCTACAATGAGCAGTTCTTC. Encoded protein: CASSPQGAASSYNEQFF. The whole variable domain, remainder taken from reference TRBV18 and TRBJ2-1, is NAGVMQNPRHLVRRRGQEARLRCSPMKGHSHVYWYRQLPEEGLKFMVYLQKENIIDESGMPKERFSAEFPKEGPSILRIQQVVRGDSAAYFCASSPQGAASSYNEQFFGPGTRLTVL.

This clone showed up just once. J is TRBJ1-5 and V is TRBV7-2; no definite D call. The V gene's germline CDR1 is SGHTA and CDR2 FQGNSA. V was shortened by 4 bases and J by 7 bases, with 8 bases between the two germline ends. CDR3 length equals 12 residues. CDR3 nucleotides: TGTGCCAGCAGCTCGGGTGGGCAGCCCCAGCATTTT. Its protein is CASSSGGQPQHF.

The V and J genes are TRBV30 and TRBJ1-1; D not certain. Trimming took off 3 bases at V and 0 bases at J, with 11 bases between the two ends. The CDR3 length is 14 residues. Germline assignment: CDR1 GTSNPN and CDR2 SVGIG (reference sequence). In nucleotides, the CDR3 is TGTGCCTGGAGGTGGTTAGATATGAACACTGAAGCTTTCTTT. Amino acid sequence: CAWRWLDMNTEAFF.

CDR3: CSVVKQAPYEQYF. CDR3 bases: TGCAGCGTTGTGAAACAGGCACCCTACGAGCAGTACTTC. The J gene is TRBJ2-7, the V gene TRBV29-1; tentative D call: TRBD1 (5 bases). The germline V gene has CDR1 SQVTM and CDR2 ANQGSEA. The CDR3 spans 13 residues. The V and J ends lost 4 bases and 2 bases respectively, with 12 bases between them.

This sequence joins TRBV5-1 and TRBJ2-5; 8 bases agree with TRBD1. CDR3 length equals 13 residues. CDR1 is SGHRS, CDR2 YFSETQ, per germline. V gave up 4 bases and J gave up 9 bases; unmatched junction bases: 8. The CDR3 here is CASSGGQDLAQYF. The DNA for the CDR3 is TGCGCCAGCAGCGGGGGACAGGATTTAGCCCAGTACTTC.

The V gene is TRBV10-3, the J gene TRBJ1-5; D gene ambiguous. V was cut by 2 bases and J by 0 bases, with 8 bases left in between. CDR1 is ENHRY, CDR2 SYGVKD, per germline. This CDR3 is 15 amino acids long. The CDR3 reads CAISEGSYSNQPQHF. CDR3 DNA sequence: TGTGCCATCAGTGAGGGCAGTTATAGCAATCAGCCCCAGCATTTT.

This chain connects TRBV5-5 to TRBJ2-2, with 8 bases identical to TRBD2. From germline, CDR1 is SGHKS and CDR2 YYEKEE (reference sequence). After removal of 7 bases from V and 2 bases from J, the junction contained 4 bases not matched to a gene. This CDR3 is 14 amino acids long. CDR3 protein: CASFSGGNTGELFF. CDR3 coding DNA: TGTGCCAGCTTCAGCGGGGGTAACACCGGGGAGCTGTTTTTT.

This clone was picked up a small number of times. The V call is TRBV4-3, the J call TRBJ2-3; 12 nucleotides agree with TRBD2. CDR3 length: 15 residues. V was clipped by 4 bases and J by 6 bases; unmatched bases: 5. The V gene's germline CDR1 is LGHNA and CDR2 YSLEER. The DNA for the CDR3 is TGCGCCAGCAGCCCTGGACTAGCGGGGTGGGATACGCAGTATTTT. It specifies CASSPGLAGWDTQYF.

The V gene is TRBV11-2, the J gene TRBJ2-7; TRBD1 agrees at 8 bases. The CDR3 consists of 14 residues. Germline-derived CDR1 and CDR2 are SGHAT and FQNNGV. J lost 1 base, V lost 4 bases, and 3 bases had no gene match. CDR3 loop: CASSSGGHSYEQYF. The CDR3, as DNA: TGTGCCAGCAGCTCAGGGGGCCATTCCTACGAGCAGTACTTC. The variable domain in full, completed from reference TRBV11-2 and TRBJ2-7, reads EAGVAQSPRYKIIEKRQSVAFWCNPISGHATLYWYQQILGQGPKLLIQFQNNGVVDDSQLPKDRFSAERLKGVDSTLKIQPAKLEDSAVYLCASSSGGHSYEQYFGPGTRLTVT.

This chain links TRBV27 with TRBJ2-2; D unresolved. Germline V gene sequence: CDR1 MNHEY, CDR2 SMNVEV (reference sequence). Trimming cost V 5 bases and J 2 bases, with 12 bases left between them. The CDR3 covers 15 residues. The CDR3 DNA reads as TGTGCCAGCAGTGCCGAGCTCGTAAACACCGGGGAGCTGTTTTTT. Translated, it gives CASSAELVNTGELFF.

The V call is TRBV5-4, the J call TRBJ2-1; unclear D gene. V lost 2 bases, J lost 2 bases, and 11 bases lay in between. CDR3 length: 15 amino acids. Germline V gives CDR1 SGHNT, CDR2 YYREEE (reference sequence). The DNA of the CDR3 is TGTGCCAGCAGCTTAGGAGCTGTGACCTACAATGAGCAGTTCTTC. It specifies CASSLGAVTYNEQFF.

The chain is built from TRBV18 and TRBJ2-5; D gene uncertain. The germline V and J ends were trimmed by 5 bases and 2 bases, with 3 bases remaining between them. The CDR3 is 11 amino acids. Germline loops: CDR1 KGHSH, CDR2 LQKENI. This CDR3 reads CASSEQETQYF. For the CDR3, the DNA is TGTGCCAGCTCAGAACAAGAGACCCAGTACTTC.

This rearrangement joins TRBV11-1 to TRBJ2-3; D possibly matches TRBD1 or TRBD2 (6 bases each). Germline V gene lookup returns CDR1 SGHAT and CDR2 FQDESV (reference sequence). V lost 5 bases and J 5 bases, leaving 17 bases between the germline ends. The CDR3 length is 15 residues. CDR3 sequence: CASSPDGGPLDTQYF. The CDR3 nucleotides read TGTGCCAGCAGCCCCGATGGGGGGCCGCTAGATACGCAGTATTTT.

This sequence joins TRBV5-1 and TRBJ1-2, with D maybe TRBD1 (5 bases). Germline V lookup: CDR1 SGHRS, CDR2 YFSETQ. The V and J ends lost 2 bases and 2 bases respectively, with 13 bases between them. This CDR3 spans 15 amino acids. The CDR3 protein is CASSFSAGNNYGYTF. The CDR3 DNA reads as TGCGCCAGCAGCTTTTCCGCAGGGAACAACTATGGCTACACCTTC.

This chain joins TRBV5-1 and TRBJ2-7, with 10 positions matching TRBD2. Germline assignment: CDR1 SGHRS and CDR2 YFSETQ. After removal of 0 bases from V and 5 bases from J, the junction contained 5 bases not matched to a gene. This CDR3 comprises 15 residues. CDR3 in amino acids: CASSLELLAGDEQYF. Written as DNA, the CDR3 is TGCGCCAGCAGCTTGGAGTTGCTAGCGGGAGACGAGCAGTACTTC.

This rearrangement joins TRBV5-1 to TRBJ2-7, with 7 bases identical to TRBD2. The CDR3 consists of 14 residues. V was pared by 0 bases and J by 3 bases, with 3 bases of the junction left unmatched. Germline assignment: CDR1 SGHRS and CDR2 YFSETQ. CDR3 sequence (DNA): TGCGCCAGCAGCTTGGGGACTAGTAACTACGAGCAGTACTTC. It encodes CASSLGTSNYEQYF.

J is TRBJ1-2 and V is TRBV19, with D possibly being TRBD1 (5 bases). The CDR3 sequence is 15 residues long. Deletions cut 5 bases from V and 0 bases from J, with 13 bases between. From germline, CDR1 is LNHDA and CDR2 SQIVND (reference sequence). The CDR3 loop reads CASSVGTVANYGYTF. DNA of the CDR3: TGTGCCAGTAGTGTCGGGACCGTAGCTAACTATGGCTACACCTTC.

This chain connects TRBV2 to TRBJ2-3; 7 nucleotides agree with TRBD2. The V gene end was trimmed by 6 bases and the J gene end by 0 bases; junction bases not matched to a gene: 3. From germline, CDR1 is SNHLY and CDR2 FYNNEI. The CDR3 covers 14 residues. CDR3 DNA sequence: TGTGCCAGCAGCCTAGCGGATAGCACAGATACGCAGTATTTT. Translating gives CASSLADSTDTQYF. Looking up the rest from reference TRBV2 and TRBJ2-3 gives the full variable domain: EPEVTQTPSHQVTQMGQEVILRCVPISNHLYFYWYRQILGQKVEFLVSFYNNEISEKSEIFDDQFSVERPDGSNFTLKIRSTKLEDSAMYFCASSLADSTDTQYFGPGTRLTVL.

The chain couples TRBV29-1 to TRBJ2-5, with D perhaps matching TRBD1 (6 bases). The CDR3 has 14 amino acids. CDR1 is SQVTM and CDR2 is ANQGSEA in the germline V gene. V lost 7 bases, J lost 2 bases, and 17 bases lay in between. CDR3 nucleotides: TGCAGCGCGATACAGGGCAGGCGGCAAGAGACCCAGTACTTC. Encoded protein: CSAIQGRRQETQYF.

This chain uses TRBV29-1 with TRBJ2-5; D is unclear. The CDR3 is made up of 11 amino acids. With 4 bases removed from V and 1 base from J, the gap between germline ends came to 4 bases. Germline CDR1 SQVTM, CDR2 ANQGSEA. Written as DNA, the CDR3 is TGCAGCGTTGGGGGCCAAGAGACCCAGTACTTC. Translating it yields CSVGGQETQYF.

The V and J genes are TRBV2 and TRBJ2-1, with D perhaps TRBD1 (6 bases). Trimming took off 2 bases at V and 3 bases at J, with 11 bases between the two ends. There are 15 residues in the CDR3. In germline, CDR1 is SNHLY, CDR2 FYNNEI. The CDR3 coding sequence is TGTGCCAGCAGTGAAAAGGGGGATTTCTACAATGAGCAGTTCTTC. It encodes CASSEKGDFYNEQFF. Variable domain in full (rest from reference TRBV2 and TRBJ2-1): EPEVTQTPSHQVTQMGQEVILRCVPISNHLYFYWYRQILGQKVEFLVSFYNNEISEKSEIFDDQFSVERPDGSNFTLKIRSTKLEDSAMYFCASSEKGDFYNEQFFGPGTRLTVL.

This clone was seen just once. This sequence joins TRBV28 and TRBJ1-5; D might be TRBD1 (6 bases). This CDR3 region has 14 residues. Per the germline V gene, CDR1 is MDHEN and CDR2 is SYDVKM. V was trimmed by 3 bases and J by 4 bases, leaving 10 bases between them. Here the CDR3 DNA reads TGTGCCAGCAGTTTTTCGGGGGCGAATCAGCCCCAGCATTTT. Protein: CASSFSGANQPQHF.

V and J are TRBV2 and TRBJ2-5; D may be TRBD1 (5 bases). Germline loops: CDR1 SNHLY, CDR2 FYNNEI. The CDR3 has 15 residues. Trimming pared 0 bases from V and 4 bases from J, leaving 12 bases between. CDR3 protein: CASSEAKGLGETQYF. The CDR3 nucleotides are TGTGCCAGCAGTGAAGCGAAGGGGCTGGGAGAGACCCAGTACTTC.